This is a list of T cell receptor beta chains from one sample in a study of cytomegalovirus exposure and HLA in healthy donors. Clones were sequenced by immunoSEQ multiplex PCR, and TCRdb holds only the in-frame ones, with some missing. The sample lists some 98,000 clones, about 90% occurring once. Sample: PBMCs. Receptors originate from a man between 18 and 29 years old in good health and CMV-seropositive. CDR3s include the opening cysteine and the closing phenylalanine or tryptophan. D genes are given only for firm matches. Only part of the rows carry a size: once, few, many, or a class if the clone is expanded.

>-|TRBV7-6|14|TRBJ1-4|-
CASSLAGGDEKLFF
TGTGCCAGCAGCTTAGCGGGGGGAGATGAAAAACTGTTTTTT
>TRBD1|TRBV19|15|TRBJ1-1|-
CASSIRTGGYTEAFF
TGTGCCAGTAGTATCAGGACAGGGGGGTACACTGAAGCTTTCTTT
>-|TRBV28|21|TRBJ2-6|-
CASSLGGAGRLSHSGANVLTF
TGTGCCAGCAGTTTGGGGGGGGCCGGGAGATTGTCCCATTCTGGGGCCAACGTCCTGACTTTC
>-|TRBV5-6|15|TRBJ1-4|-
CASSLEGVIGEKLFF
TGTGCCAGCAGCTTGGAGGGGGTCATTGGAGAAAAACTGTTTTTT
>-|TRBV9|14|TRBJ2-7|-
CASSVARSSYEQYF
TGTGCCAGCAGCGTCGCCAGAAGCTCCTACGAGCAGTACTTC
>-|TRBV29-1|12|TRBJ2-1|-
CSVQDSIHEQFF
TGCAGCGTTCAGGACAGCATTCATGAGCAGTTCTTC
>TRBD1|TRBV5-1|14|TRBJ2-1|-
CASSITGDYNEQFF
TGCGCCAGCAGTATTACAGGGGACTACAATGAGCAGTTCTTC
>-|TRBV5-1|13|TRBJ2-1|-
CASSLVQYNEQFF
TGCGCCAGCAGCTTGGTTCAGTACAATGAGCAGTTCTTC
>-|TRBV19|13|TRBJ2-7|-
CATQGGAVNEQYF
TGTGCCACCCAAGGGGGGGCCGTCAACGAGCAGTACTTC
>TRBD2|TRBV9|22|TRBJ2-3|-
CASSVVGQSSTSGSLSTDTQYF
TGTGCCAGCAGCGTAGTGGGTCAGTCTTCGACTAGCGGGAGCCTTAGCACAGATACGCAGTATTTT
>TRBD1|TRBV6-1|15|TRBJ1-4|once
CASRLTGGTNEKLFF
TGTGCCAGCCGGCTAACAGGGGGGACTAATGAAAAACTGTTTTTT
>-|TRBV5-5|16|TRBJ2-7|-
CASSSTVRAGTYEQYF
TGTGCCAGCAGCTCTACTGTGAGGGCGGGCACCTACGAGCAGTACTTC
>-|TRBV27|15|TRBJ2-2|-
CASRLLAPDTGELFF
TGTGCCAGCCGCCTCCTAGCCCCGGACACCGGGGAGCTGTTTTTT
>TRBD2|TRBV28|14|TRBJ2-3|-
CASSSGGMTDTQYF
TGTGCCAGCAGTTCGGGGGGAATGACAGATACGCAGTATTTT
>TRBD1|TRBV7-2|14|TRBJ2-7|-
CASSLSGTGYEQYF
TGTGCCAGCAGCTTGTCCGGGACAGGCTACGAGCAGTACTTC
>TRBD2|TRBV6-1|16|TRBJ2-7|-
CASSELVGGGPYEQYF
TGTGCCAGCAGTGAATTGGTAGGCGGGGGGCCCTACGAGCAGTACTTC
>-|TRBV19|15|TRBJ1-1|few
CASSAAGTLNTEAFF
TGTGCCAGTAGTGCCGCCGGGACATTGAACACTGAAGCTTTCTTT
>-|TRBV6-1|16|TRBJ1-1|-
CASSERSTGLGTEAFF
TGTGCCAGCAGTGAAAGATCAACAGGGCTTGGCACTGAAGCTTTCTTT
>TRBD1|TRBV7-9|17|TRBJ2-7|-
CASSLDLRDRASYEQYF
TGTGCCAGCAGCCTTGACCTCCGGGACAGGGCCTCCTACGAGCAGTACTTC
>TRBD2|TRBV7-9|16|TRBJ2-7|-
CASSGLAERVSYEQYF
TGTGCCAGTTCGGGACTAGCGGAGAGAGTCTCCTACGAGCAGTACTTC
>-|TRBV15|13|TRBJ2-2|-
CATSRGPFGWLFF
TGTGCCACCAGCAGAGGGCCGTTCGGGTGGCTGTTTTTT